These 27 T cell receptor beta chains came from one sample sequenced in a study of cytomegalovirus exposure and HLA in healthy donors. In the PCR, 60 Vbeta and 13 Jbeta primers were used. The assay was immunoSEQ multiplex PCR, and TCRdb's table has in-frame clones only and misses some. The data show 75,000 to 80,000 clones, about 79% seen once. Source material: PBMCs. The receptors shown here come from a man aged 35 to 55 in good health and CMV-seronegative.

V gene TRBV7-6 combines with J gene TRBJ2-2; 7 bases align to TRBD2. J gave up 5 bases and V 5 bases, and 11 bases lay outside the gene matches. The length of the CDR3 is 16 residues. The germline V gene has CDR1 SGHVS and CDR2 FNYEAQ. The CDR3 spells CASSPLAEGRTGELFF. The CDR3 DNA reads as TGTGCCAGCAGCCCTCTAGCGGAGGGGCGGACCGGGGAGCTGTTTTTT.

V and J are TRBV28 and TRBJ1-6, with TRBD1 matching 8 bases. Unmatched junction bases numbered 6, after V lost 0 bases and J lost 14 bases. This CDR3 spans 14 amino acids. Germline lookup yields CDR1 MDHEN and CDR2 SYDVKM. CDR3 sequence reads: CASSLWDRVKSLHF. The CDR3 region has the DNA TGTGCCAGCAGTTTATGGGACAGGGTAAAATCCCTCCACTTT.

This chain uses TRBV28 with TRBJ2-1; TRBD2 agrees at 9 bases. The CDR3 spans 17 residues. CDR1 is MDHEN, CDR2 SYDVKM, per germline. J was trimmed by 0 bases and V by 4 bases; bases with no gene match: 7. The CDR3 bases are TGTGCCAGCAGTTCGGGGCGGGGGGGACGCTCCTACAATGAGCAGTTCTTC. Protein product: CASSSGRGGRSYNEQFF.

The V gene is TRBV14, the J gene TRBJ2-1, with 7 positions matching TRBD2. The length of the CDR3 is 19 residues. J gave up 1 base and V 1 base, and 13 bases lay outside the gene matches. CDR1 and CDR2 (germline): SGHDN, FVKESK. The CDR3 region has the DNA TGTGCCAGCAGCCAAGGGTTTTGGGGCCTAGCGGTATCCTACAATGAGCAGTTCTTC. It is translated as CASSQGFWGLAVSYNEQFF.

This clone was seen more than once but under ten times. V is TRBV19 and J is TRBJ2-5, with TRBD1 matching over 10 bases. The DNA end lines up better with TRBJ2-7; the J call may be wrong. The CDR3 covers 14 residues. Germline CDR1 and CDR2: LNHDA and SQIVND (reference sequence). CDR3: CASSPDRGTYEQYF. For the CDR3, the DNA is TGTGCCAGTAGTCCGGACAGGGGGACTTACGAGCAGTACTTC.

The chain recombines TRBV5-8 with TRBJ2-3, with a tentative D call TRBD2 (6 bases). Germline assignment: CDR1 SGHTS and CDR2 YDEGEE. V lost 8 bases, J lost 5 bases, and 12 bases lay in between. This CDR3 comprises 12 residues. The CDR3 here is CASWGGGDTQYF. In DNA, the CDR3 is TGTGCCAGTTGGGGAGGTGGAGATACGCAGTATTTT.

V usage is TRBV6-1 and J usage is TRBJ2-7; 9 bases align to TRBD2. Trimming removed 9 bases from V and 6 bases from J; junction bases left unmatched: 9. The length of the CDR3 is 13 residues. The V gene's germline CDR1 is MNHNS and CDR2 SASEGT. CDR3 DNA: TGTGCCAGTAAGCTAGCGGGAACTACCGAGCAGTACTTC. The encoded protein is CASKLAGTTEQYF.

The chain joins TRBV6-1 to TRBJ1-1, with a weak D call TRBD1 (6 bases). The V end was cut by 7 bases, the J end by 6 bases, with 18 bases between. The CDR3 is 14 residues long. The V gene's germline CDR1 is MNHNS and CDR2 SASEGT. The CDR3 protein is CASTKAWGPAEAFF. DNA for the CDR3: TGTGCCAGCACTAAGGCCTGGGGGCCTGCTGAAGCTTTCTTT.

Notes on this clone: A read error may account for a junction end that differs from germline. The CDR3 spells CASSLGTGPYQETQYF. CDR3 DNA sequence: TGCGCCAGCAGTTTGGGGACAGGCCCGTACCAAGAGACCCAGTACTTC. The chain combines TRBV5-1 with TRBJ2-5; 8 bases align to TRBD1. This CDR3 is built from 16 residues. CDR1 and CDR2 (germline): SGHRS, YFSETQ. Complete variable domain (other parts from reference TRBV5-1 and TRBJ2-5): KAGVTQTPRYLIKTRGQQVTLSCSPISGHRSVSWYQQTPGQGLQFLFEYFSETQRNKGNFPGRFSGRQFSNSRSEMNVSTLELGDSALYLCASSLGTGPYQETQYFGPGTRLLVL.

V gene TRBV6-1 combines with J gene TRBJ2-3; TRBD2 might be the D (6 bases). The CDR3 extends over 14 amino acids. The V and J ends lost 11 bases and 2 bases respectively, with 17 bases between them. Germline values: CDR1 MNHNS, CDR2 SASEGT. The CDR3 DNA follows: TGTGCCTGCCTAACGGGACTTTTCACAGATACGCAGTATTTT. Protein sequence: CACLTGLFTDTQYF.

V usage is TRBV10-3 and J usage is TRBJ2-5; 11 bases are a match to TRBD1. The end of the DNA fits TRBJ2-7 better, so the J call may be wrong. This CDR3 has 14 amino acids. Germline V gives CDR1 ENHRY, CDR2 SYGVKD. The CDR3: CAIRGTGGTYEQYF. The DNA of the CDR3 is TGTGCCATCAGAGGGACAGGGGGAACCTACGAGCAGTACTTC.

This clone has only a few counts. This chain connects TRBV10-3 to TRBJ2-7, with 8 bases fitting TRBD2. V trimming: 8 bases; J trimming: 3 bases; junction bases outside the gene matches: 6. The CDR3 consists of 13 residues. The V gene's germline CDR1 is ENHRY and CDR2 SYGVKD. CDR3 amino acids: CAIRGGSDYEQYF. The CDR3 coding sequence is TGTGCCATCCGGGGGGGCTCCGACTACGAGCAGTACTTC.

The chain has TRBV5-1 and TRBJ2-1; D not certain. V was pared by 1 base and J by 4 bases, with 6 bases between. Germline lookup yields CDR1 SGHRS and CDR2 YFSETQ. The CDR3 loop spans 13 amino acids. The CDR3 here is CASSLTEYNEQFF. The CDR3, as DNA: TGCGCCAGCAGCTTGACAGAGTACAATGAGCAGTTCTTC.

This clone was recorded only once. The V and J genes are TRBV15 and TRBJ2-5, with 13 bases aligning to TRBD2. Gene TRBJ2-7 matches the end of the DNA better, so the J call may be wrong. CDR3 length equals 16 residues. Germline lookup yields CDR1 LNHNV and CDR2 YYDKDF (reference sequence). CDR3 nucleotides: TGTGCCACCAGCAGAGAAGGGACTAGCGGGGCCTACGAGCAGTACTTC. It encodes CATSREGTSGAYEQYF.

CDR3 loop: CASSERGTGTYEQYF. The CDR3 DNA sequence: TGTGCCAGCAGTGAACGGGGGACAGGGACCTACGAGCAGTACTTC. V is TRBV6-1 and J is TRBJ2-5; 9 positions match TRBD1. The J call could be wrong; TRBJ2-7 is a better fit for the DNA end. Germline-derived CDR1 and CDR2 are MNHNS and SASEGT. CDR3 length equals 15 residues.

The chain recombines TRBV19 with TRBJ2-2, with TRBD2 matching over 8 bases. V lost 4 bases to trimming and J lost 4 bases; unmatched junction nucleotides: 5. CDR1 LNHDA and CDR2 SQIVND come from the germline V gene (reference sequence). This CDR3 region has 15 residues. CDR3 residues: CASSTGGGRTGELFF. CDR3 nucleotides: TGTGCCAGTAGTACCGGGGGGGGGCGCACCGGGGAGCTGTTTTTT.

J is TRBJ1-6 and V is TRBV7-2; possible D gene TRBD1, 6 bases. The germline V gene has CDR1 SGHTA and CDR2 FQGNSA. This CDR3 comprises 13 residues. Between the trimmed V and J ends, which lost 10 bases and 5 bases, there was a span of 12 bases. This chain's CDR3 is CAIIRDNNSPLHF. CDR3 nucleotides: TGTGCCATTATCCGGGACAATAATTCACCCCTCCACTTT.

The chain joins TRBV7-2 to TRBJ2-2; tentative D call: TRBD2 (5 bases). V lost 0 bases and J lost 8, with 10 bases in between. Germline V gene sequence: CDR1 SGHTA, CDR2 FQGNSA. The CDR3 is 14 amino acids. CDR3 nucleotides: TGTGCCAGCAGCTTAGCGGGAGTCGGGGGGGAGCTGTTTTTT. This encodes CASSLAGVGGELFF.

The chain has TRBV2 and TRBJ2-5; D unclear. V lost 6 bases, J lost 0 bases, and 5 bases lay in between. This CDR3 is built from 12 residues. Germline assignment: CDR1 SNHLY and CDR2 FYNNEI. The CDR3 DNA is TGTGCCAGCAGAGACAACCAAGAGACCCAGTACTTC. Encoded protein: CASRDNQETQYF.

The gene calls are TRBV5-1 and TRBJ1-5; the match to TRBD1 covers 11 bases. Losses at the gene ends were 0 bases for V and 4 bases for J; bases not matched to a gene: 3. The V gene's germline CDR1 is SGHRS and CDR2 YFSETQ. The CDR3 runs to 16 residues. CDR3 in amino acids: CASSLDGQGANQPQHF. The CDR3 nucleotides read TGCGCCAGCAGCTTGGATGGACAGGGGGCAAATCAGCCCCAGCATTTT.

The chain combines TRBV19 with TRBJ2-1, with 8 bases that match TRBD2. The CDR3 contains 15 residues. Germline loops: CDR1 LNHDA, CDR2 SQIVND (reference sequence). V shed 2 bases and J 1 base; nucleotides not matched to a gene: 1. CDR3 sequence reads: CASSIQRGSYNEQFF. The CDR3 DNA is TGTGCCAGTAGTATACAGCGGGGGTCCTACAATGAGCAGTTCTTC.

This chain links TRBV5-6 with TRBJ1-2, with D possibly matching TRBD1 (6 bases). This CDR3 contains 14 residues. The germline V and J ends were trimmed by 1 base and 8 bases, with 15 bases remaining between them. CDR1 is SGHDT and CDR2 is YYEEEE in the germline V gene. The CDR3 here is CASSLLLGGEGYTF. The DNA of the CDR3 is TGTGCCAGCAGCTTGCTCTTAGGGGGGGAAGGCTACACCTTC.

The gene calls are TRBV4-1 and TRBJ2-3; D is unclear. The CDR3 is made up of 15 amino acids. Germline V gene data show CDR1 as MGHRA and CDR2 as YSYEKL. The V and J ends lost 0 bases and 1 base respectively, with 8 bases between them. The CDR3 sequence is CASSQEDEGTDTQYF. In DNA, the CDR3 is TGCGCCAGCAGCCAAGAGGATGAGGGCACAGATACGCAGTATTTT.

J is TRBJ2-1 and V is TRBV5-1, with 7 nucleotides matching TRBD2. The CDR3 has 15 residues. V was clipped by 1 base and J by 6 bases; unmatched bases: 7. Germline CDR1 and CDR2: SGHRS and YFSETQ. The CDR3 is CASSLNSGSLNEQFF. The CDR3 DNA reads as TGCGCCAGCAGCTTGAATAGCGGGTCTCTCAATGAGCAGTTCTTC.

This clone occurred once. The V and J genes are TRBV7-3 and TRBJ2-3; maybe TRBD2 (6 bases). This CDR3 is built from 14 residues. V was clipped by 5 bases and J by 4 bases, with 13 bases between them. CDR1 and CDR2 from the germline V gene are SGHTA and FQGTGA. Here the CDR3 reads CASSRAGRADTQYF. CDR3 DNA sequence: TGTGCCAGCAGCCGAGCGGGTCGCGCAGATACGCAGTATTTT.

This clone has a handful of counts. V usage is TRBV29-1 and J usage is TRBJ1-1; D is ambiguous. This CDR3 is 12 amino acids long. V was pared by 7 bases and J by 3 bases, with 12 bases between. Germline CDR1 is SQVTM and CDR2 is ANQGSEA. CDR3 amino acids: CSARSGDTEAFF. In nucleotides, the CDR3 is TGCAGCGCAAGGTCAGGTGACACTGAAGCTTTCTTT.

Concerning this clone: The junction differs from germline at one of its ends, possibly a read error. This chain uses TRBV7-7 with TRBJ2-3; TRBD2 agrees at 8 bases. Germline CDR1 and CDR2: SSHAT and FNYEAQ (reference sequence). CDR3 length equals 15 residues. CDR3 in DNA: TGTGCTAGCAGCCCAGGTAGCGGGGTCCAAGATACGCAGTATTTT. Protein sequence: CASSPGSGVQDTQYF.